The 20 T cell receptor beta chains below all came from one sample that was sequenced in a study of cytomegalovirus exposure and HLA in healthy donors. The study ran its PCR with 60 Vbeta and 13 Jbeta primers. This table comes from immunoSEQ multiplex PCR, and its TCRdb copy is limited to in-frame clones, with some not included. The sample holds about 160,000 clones; 70% to 80% are singletons and the top ten take more than 3.5%. Sequenced material: PBMCs. The receptors originated from a man aged 25 to 45 in good health and CMV-seropositive.

V is TRBV6-4 and J is TRBJ2-2, with a weak D call TRBD2 (6 bases). V was trimmed by 6 bases and J by 7 bases, leaving 15 bases between them. From germline, CDR1 is MRHNA and CDR2 SNTAGT. This CDR3 is 14 amino acids long. CDR3 loop: CASSRDSTRGELFF. CDR3 DNA: TGTGCCAGCAGCCGGGACTCCACACGCGGGGAGCTGTTTTTT.

The V gene is TRBV6-1, the J gene TRBJ2-2, with TRBD1 as a possible D gene (5 bases). The germline CDR1 and CDR2 sequences are MNHNS and SASEGT. The CDR3 is made up of 15 amino acids. The germline V and J ends were trimmed by 1 base and 0 bases, with 6 bases remaining between them. CDR3 nucleotides: TGTGCCAGCAGTGAAGGCAGGGCGAACACCGGGGAGCTGTTTTTT. Its protein is CASSEGRANTGELFF.

The rearrangement joins TRBV5-6 to TRBJ1-2; TRBD1 might be the D (5 bases). Looked up from germline, CDR1 is SGHDT and CDR2 is YYEEEE. V lost 3 bases and J lost 7, with 16 bases in between. The CDR3 is 14 amino acids. CDR3 loop: CASSWTGGSGGYTF. CDR3 nucleotide sequence: TGTGCCAGCAGCTGGACCGGGGGGTCGGGTGGCTACACCTTC.

The chain links TRBV28 to TRBJ2-5, with D perhaps TRBD2 (6 bases). Per the germline V gene, CDR1 is MDHEN and CDR2 is SYDVKM. The germline V and J ends were trimmed by 4 bases and 4 bases, with 10 bases remaining between them. The CDR3 is 13 amino acids. The CDR3 region is CASSSLAGETQYF. CDR3 DNA sequence: TGTGCCAGCAGTTCACTAGCTGGAGAGACCCAGTACTTC.

Turning to this clone: The sample carries other DNA sequences with the same CDR3. This chain connects TRBV5-1 to TRBJ1-1; D is perhaps TRBD1 (5 bases). The CDR3 is 15 residues long. Trimming took 0 bases from V and 4 from J, leaving 13 bases between them. The germline gives CDR1 SGHRS, CDR2 YFSETQ. In DNA, the CDR3 is TGCGCCAGCAGCTTGGTCCAGGGTTCTATCACTGAAGCTTTCTTT. It codes for CASSLVQGSITEAFF. The whole variable domain, filled in from reference TRBV5-1 and TRBJ1-1, reads KAGVTQTPRYLIKTRGQQVTLSCSPISGHRSVSWYQQTPGQGLQFLFEYFSETQRNKGNFPGRFSGRQFSNSRSEMNVSTLELGDSALYLCASSLVQGSITEAFFGQGTRLTVV.

This clone has a handful of counts. V is TRBV5-6 and J is TRBJ2-7; 7 bases agree with TRBD1. Trimming removed 0 bases from V and 7 bases from J; junction bases left unmatched: 7. Germline values: CDR1 SGHDT, CDR2 YYEEEE. The CDR3 runs to 14 residues. For the CDR3, the DNA is TGTGCCAGCAGCTTGGCCGGGACAGAGTTTGAGCAGTACTTC. This codes for CASSLAGTEFEQYF.

The rearrangement links TRBV13 to TRBJ2-6, with D maybe TRBD1 (5 bases). In germline, CDR1 is PRHDT, CDR2 FYEKMQ (reference sequence). There are 16 residues in the CDR3. Trimming stripped 0 bases from V and 0 bases from J, with 6 bases between. The DNA of the CDR3 is TGTGCCAGCAGCTTAGGCGGACACTCTGGGGCCAACGTCCTGACTTTC. It translates to CASSLGGHSGANVLTF.

The chain links TRBV4-3 to TRBJ1-3; D not resolved. Looked up from germline, CDR1 is LGHNA and CDR2 is YSLEER. Trimming shortened V by 1 base and J by 4 bases, and 8 bases separated the two germline ends. The CDR3 has 14 residues. This CDR3 reads CASSQVSTGNTIYF. In nucleotides, the CDR3 is TGCGCCAGCAGCCAAGTCTCAACAGGAAACACCATATATTTT.

This clone was detected only a few times. The chain recombines TRBV4-3 with TRBJ1-6; D is undetermined. The CDR3 has 14 residues. Germline-derived CDR1 and CDR2 are LGHNA and YSLEER. Trimming removed 0 bases at V and 6 bases at J, with 6 bases between. CDR3 DNA: TGCGCCAGCAGCCAAGAGGGCCTTAATTCACCCCTCCACTTT. Translated: CASSQEGLNSPLHF.

The rearrangement links TRBV5-1 to TRBJ2-2; D gene unclear. The CDR3 is 12 amino acids. The germline V gene has CDR1 SGHRS and CDR2 YFSETQ. V was pared by 1 base and J by 7 bases, with 5 bases between. The CDR3 protein is CASSLLLGELFF. CDR3 coding DNA: TGCGCCAGCAGCTTGTTACTCGGGGAGCTGTTTTTT.

The chain carries TRBV4-1 and TRBJ2-7, with a possible D match to TRBD2 (6 bases). Trimming took 4 bases from V and 1 from J, leaving 17 bases between them. From germline, CDR1 is MGHRA and CDR2 YSYEKL. The CDR3 has 16 amino acids. CDR3 amino acids: CASSPVAGTLSYEQYF. In nucleotides, the CDR3 is TGCGCCAGCAGCCCCGTTGCCGGGACTCTATCCTACGAGCAGTACTTC.

This sequence joins TRBV12-5 and TRBJ2-4; 10 nucleotides line up with TRBD1. V lost 0 bases, J lost 1 base, and 6 bases stayed unmatched. The length of the CDR3 is 18 residues. In germline, CDR1 is LGHNT, CDR2 FRNRAP. CDR3 sequence: CASGLVYPGQGAKNIQYF. CDR3 DNA: TGTGCTAGTGGTTTGGTATACCCGGGACAGGGGGCCAAAAACATTCAGTACTTC.

This clone has just a few counts. The V gene is TRBV7-3, the J gene TRBJ2-7; TRBD1 agrees at 7 bases. The CDR3 is 15 amino acids. After removal of 5 bases from V and 3 bases from J, the junction contained 10 bases not matched to a gene. CDR1 is SGHTA and CDR2 is FQGTGA in the germline V gene. CDR3 loop: CASSATTGRSYEQYF. The CDR3 DNA reads as TGTGCCAGCAGCGCAACGACAGGGCGAAGCTACGAGCAGTACTTC.

This clone was seen more than once but under ten times. V is TRBV2 and J is TRBJ1-1; TRBD1 might be the D (5 bases). Trimming removed 6 bases from V and 0 bases from J, with 8 bases in between. CDR1 and CDR2 from the germline V gene are SNHLY and FYNNEI. The CDR3 has 13 residues. The CDR3, as DNA: TGTGCCAGCAGAACAGGCATGAACACTGAAGCTTTCTTT. It encodes CASRTGMNTEAFF.

The chain couples TRBV29-1 to TRBJ2-2; 11 nucleotides line up with TRBD1. Looked up from germline, CDR1 is SQVTM and CDR2 is ANQGSEA. This CDR3 is 14 amino acids long. V lost 4 bases and J lost 6; bases outside the gene matches: 4. For the CDR3, the DNA is TGCAGCGTTGTGGGGACAGGGGGTTCCGGGGAGCTGTTTTTT. Amino acids: CSVVGTGGSGELFF.

The chain carries TRBV5-1 and TRBJ2-5; D is perhaps TRBD2 (5 bases). Germline CDR1 and CDR2: SGHRS and YFSETQ. V lost 2 bases and J 1 base, leaving 9 bases between the germline ends. This CDR3 region has 14 residues. The CDR3 bases are TGCGCCAGCAGCTTTGGCGGGTTCCAAGAGACCCAGTACTTC. Translating gives CASSFGGFQETQYF.

V and J are TRBV6-5 and TRBJ2-2; TRBD2 agrees at 7 bases. This CDR3 has 15 amino acids. Germline assignment: CDR1 MNHEY and CDR2 SVGAGI. Germline trimming cut 6 bases from V and 2 bases from J; bases unmatched to any gene: 6. The CDR3 coding sequence is TGTGCCAGCAGGCGGACTAGTGGAAACACCGGGGAGCTGTTTTTT. This translates into CASRRTSGNTGELFF.

The chain couples TRBV5-6 to TRBJ2-7; tentative D call: TRBD2 (5 bases). Deletions cut 4 bases from V and 7 bases from J, with 21 bases between. This CDR3 has 15 residues. Germline V CDR1 and CDR2: SGHDT, YYEEEE. The CDR3 region is CASSKVAYHRWEQYF. The DNA of the CDR3 is TGTGCCAGCAGCAAAGTAGCGTACCACCGTTGGGAGCAGTACTTC.

The DNA of the CDR3 is TGTGCCAGCAGCTTAGTGGACAGCCACGAGCAGTACTTC. Its protein product is CASSLVDSHEQYF. V gene TRBV7-2 combines with J gene TRBJ2-7, with TRBD1 as a possible D gene (6 bases). Germline values: CDR1 SGHTA, CDR2 FQGNSA. This CDR3 comprises 13 residues. V was pared by 1 base and J by 5 bases, with 9 bases between. The complete variable domain, with remaining parts taken from reference TRBV7-2 and TRBJ2-7, reads GAGVSQSPSNKVTEKGKDVELRCDPISGHTALYWYRQSLGQGLEFLIYFQGNSAPDKSGLPSDRFSAERTGGSVSTLTIQRTQQEDSAVYLCASSLVDSHEQYFGPGTRLTVT.

This clone appeared a single time. V usage is TRBV28 and J usage is TRBJ1-2, with D tentatively TRBD1 (5 bases). Germline assignment: CDR1 MDHEN and CDR2 SYDVKM. The CDR3 is 12 residues long. V gave up 3 bases and J gave up 8 bases, with 10 bases separating them. The CDR3 loop reads CASSFRGTGYTF. The CDR3 DNA reads as TGTGCCAGCAGTTTTCGCGGGACCGGCTACACCTTC.